The sequence of this TCR beta chain was determined in a study of cytomegalovirus exposure and HLA in healthy donors. Study-level information: Unique TCRs numbering roughly 85 million, obtained from HLA-typed donors, made up an early data release.

The PCR made use of 60 Vbeta and 13 Jbeta primers. The repertoire was sequenced with immunoSEQ multiplex PCR; TCRdb's copy has only in-frame clones and lacks some. This repertoire shows approximately 120,000 clones, about 80% found once; its top ten account for approximately 10%. The CDR3 has 13 amino acids. From germline, CDR1 is MNHEY and CDR2 SMNVEV (reference sequence). Trimming took 6 bases from V and 7 from J, leaving 13 bases between them. The chain links TRBV27 to TRBJ2-4; D may be TRBD1 (5 bases). The TCR was taken from a man aged 30 to 45 in good health and CMV-seropositive. Sequences were obtained from PBMCs. CDR3 amino acids: CASSRASGNIQYF. CDR3 DNA sequence: TGTGCCAGCAGCCGGGCCTCAGGGAACATTCAGTACTTC.